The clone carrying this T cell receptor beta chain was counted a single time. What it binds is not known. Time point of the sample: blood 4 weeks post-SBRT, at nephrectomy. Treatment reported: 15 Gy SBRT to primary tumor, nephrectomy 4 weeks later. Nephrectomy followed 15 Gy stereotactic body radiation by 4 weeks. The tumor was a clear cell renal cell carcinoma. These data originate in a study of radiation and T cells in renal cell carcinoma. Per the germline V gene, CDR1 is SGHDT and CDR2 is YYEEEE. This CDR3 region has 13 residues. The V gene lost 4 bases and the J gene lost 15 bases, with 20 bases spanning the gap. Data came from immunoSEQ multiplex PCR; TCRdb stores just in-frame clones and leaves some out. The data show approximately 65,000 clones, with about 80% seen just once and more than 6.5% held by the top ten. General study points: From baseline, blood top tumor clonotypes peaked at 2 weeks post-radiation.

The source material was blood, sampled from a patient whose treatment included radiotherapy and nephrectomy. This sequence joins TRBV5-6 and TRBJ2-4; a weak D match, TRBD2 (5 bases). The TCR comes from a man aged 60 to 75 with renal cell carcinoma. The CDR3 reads CASSSLRASDWYF. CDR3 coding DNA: TGTGCCAGCAGCAGCCTGAGGGCCTCGGATTGGTACTTC.